This TCR beta chain appears in the sequencing data of a study of patients and donors after allogeneic stem cell transplantation. MiXCR, run by TCRdb on the RT-PCR reads, gives a single entry per CDR3 protein. The data show over 150,000 distinct CDR3 sequences, with 30% seen just once and approximately 3% held by the top ten. Germline assignment: CDR1 SNHLY and CDR2 FYNNEI. The CDR3 loop spans 11 amino acids. This clonotype was seen a few times. This sequence was found in a human donor who was either an allogeneic HSCT recipient or a stem cell or donor lymphocyte infusion donor (not recorded which). It is not recorded whose cells these are; they may come from a transplant donor. The rearrangement joins TRBV2 to TRBJ1-4, with 8 positions matching TRBD1. The sample taken for sequencing was blood, either unsorted or a sorted T cell fraction (not recorded which). This chain's CDR3 is CVQGANEKLFF. The CDR3 DNA is TGTGTACAGGGGGCTAATGAAAAACTGTTTTTT. Variable domain in full (rest from reference TRBV2 and TRBJ1-4): EPEVTQTPSHQVTQMGQEVILRCVPISNHLYFYWYRQILGQKVEFLVSFYNNEISEKSEIFDDQFSVERPDGSNFTLKIRSTKLEDSAMYFCVQGANEKLFFGSGTQLSVL.